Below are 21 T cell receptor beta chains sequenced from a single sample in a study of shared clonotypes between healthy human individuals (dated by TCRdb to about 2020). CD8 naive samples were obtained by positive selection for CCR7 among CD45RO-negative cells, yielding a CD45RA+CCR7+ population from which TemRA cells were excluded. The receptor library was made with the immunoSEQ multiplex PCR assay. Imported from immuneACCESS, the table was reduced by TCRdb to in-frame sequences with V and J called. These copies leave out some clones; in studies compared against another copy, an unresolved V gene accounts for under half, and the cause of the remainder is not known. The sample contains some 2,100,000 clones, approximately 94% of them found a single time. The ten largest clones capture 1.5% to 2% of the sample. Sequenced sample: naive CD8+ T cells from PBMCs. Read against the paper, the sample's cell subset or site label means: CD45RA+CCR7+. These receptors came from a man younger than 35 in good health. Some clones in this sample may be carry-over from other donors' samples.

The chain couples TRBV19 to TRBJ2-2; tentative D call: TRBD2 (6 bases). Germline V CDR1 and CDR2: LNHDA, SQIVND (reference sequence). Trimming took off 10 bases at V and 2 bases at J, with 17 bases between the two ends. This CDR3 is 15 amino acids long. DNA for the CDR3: TGTGCCACCGCCCCGGCAGGGACTAACACCGGGGAGCTGTTTTTT. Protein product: CATAPAGTNTGELFF.

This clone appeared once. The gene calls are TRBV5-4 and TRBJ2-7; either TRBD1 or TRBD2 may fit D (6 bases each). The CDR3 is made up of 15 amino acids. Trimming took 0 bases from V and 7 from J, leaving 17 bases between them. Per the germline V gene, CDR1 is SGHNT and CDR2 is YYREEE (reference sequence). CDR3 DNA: TGTGCCAGCAGCTTGGACAGGGCGGGATCTTATGAGCAGTACTTC. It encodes CASSLDRAGSYEQYF.

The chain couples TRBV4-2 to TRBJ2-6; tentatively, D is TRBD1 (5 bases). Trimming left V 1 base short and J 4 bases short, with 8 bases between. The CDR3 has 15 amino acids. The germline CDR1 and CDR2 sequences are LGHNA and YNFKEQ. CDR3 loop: CASSQGGTGANVLTF. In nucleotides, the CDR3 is TGTGCCAGCAGCCAAGGGGGCACCGGGGCCAACGTCCTGACTTTC.

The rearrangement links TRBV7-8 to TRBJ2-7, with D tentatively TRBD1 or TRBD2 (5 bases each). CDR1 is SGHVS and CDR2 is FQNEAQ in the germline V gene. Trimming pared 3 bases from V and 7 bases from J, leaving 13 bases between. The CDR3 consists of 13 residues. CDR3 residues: CASSLSGRGEQYF. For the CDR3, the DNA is TGTGCCAGCAGCTTGTCGGGGCGTGGGGAGCAGTACTTC.

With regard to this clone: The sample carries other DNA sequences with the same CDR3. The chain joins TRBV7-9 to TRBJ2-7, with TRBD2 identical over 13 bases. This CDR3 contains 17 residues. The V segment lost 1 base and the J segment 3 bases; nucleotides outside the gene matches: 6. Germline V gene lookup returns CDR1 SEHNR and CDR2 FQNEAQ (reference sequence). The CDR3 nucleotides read TGTGCCAGCAGCTTAGTACTTGGGACTAGCGGGAACTACGAGCAGTACTTC. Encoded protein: CASSLVLGTSGNYEQYF.

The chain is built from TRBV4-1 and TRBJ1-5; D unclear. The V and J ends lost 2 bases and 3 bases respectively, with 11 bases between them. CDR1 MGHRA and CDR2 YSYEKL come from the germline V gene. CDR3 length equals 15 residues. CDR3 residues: CASSQPPRVNQPQHF. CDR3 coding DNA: TGCGCCAGCAGCCAACCGCCCCGGGTCAATCAGCCCCAGCATTTT.

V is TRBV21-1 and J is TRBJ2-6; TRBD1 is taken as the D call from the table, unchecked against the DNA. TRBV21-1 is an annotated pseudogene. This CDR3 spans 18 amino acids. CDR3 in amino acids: CASSTRQGDLSGANVLTF. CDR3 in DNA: TGTGCCAGCAGCACCCGACAGGGCGACCTCTCTGGGGCCAACGTCCTGACTTTC.

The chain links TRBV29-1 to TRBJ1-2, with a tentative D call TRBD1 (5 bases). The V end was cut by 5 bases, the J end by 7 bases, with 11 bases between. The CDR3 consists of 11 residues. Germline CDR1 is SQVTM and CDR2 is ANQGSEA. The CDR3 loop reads CSVLTASGYTF. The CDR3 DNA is TGCAGCGTTCTGACAGCGAGTGGCTACACCTTC.

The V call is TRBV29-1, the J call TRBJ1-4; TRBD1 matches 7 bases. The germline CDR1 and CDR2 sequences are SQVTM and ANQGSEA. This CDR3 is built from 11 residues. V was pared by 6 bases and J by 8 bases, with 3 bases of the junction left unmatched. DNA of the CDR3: TGCAGCGTCCCGGACAGGGAAAAACTGTTTTTT. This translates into CSVPDREKLFF. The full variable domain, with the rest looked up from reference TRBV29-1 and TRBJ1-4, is SAVISQKPSRDICQRGTSLTIQCQVDSQVTMMFWYRQQPGQSLTLIATANQGSEATYESGFVIDKFPISRPNLTFSTLTVSNMSPEDSSIYLCSVPDREKLFFGSGTQLSVL.

CDR3 in amino acids: CASSTKQEVYSYEQYF. The CDR3 bases are TGTGCCAGCAGTACCAAACAGGAGGTGTACTCCTACGAGCAGTACTTC. The chain has TRBV28 and TRBJ2-7; D assignment may be TRBD1 or TRBD2 (5 bases each). Trimming pared 5 bases from V and 0 bases from J, leaving 17 bases between. CDR1 is MDHEN and CDR2 is SYDVKM in the germline V gene. The CDR3 is made up of 16 amino acids.

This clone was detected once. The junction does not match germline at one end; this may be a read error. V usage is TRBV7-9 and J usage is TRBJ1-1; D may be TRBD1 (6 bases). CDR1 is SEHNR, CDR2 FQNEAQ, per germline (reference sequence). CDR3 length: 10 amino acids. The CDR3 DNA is TGTGCCAGCAGCTTACCGGCAGGGGCATTT. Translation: CASSLPAGAF. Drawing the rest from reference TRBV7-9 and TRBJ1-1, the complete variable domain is DTGVSQNPRHKITKRGQNVTFRCDPISEHNRLYWYRQTLGQGPEFLTYFQNEAQLEKSRLLSDRFSAERPKGSFSTLEIQRTEQGDSAMYLCASSLPAGAFGQGTRLTVV.

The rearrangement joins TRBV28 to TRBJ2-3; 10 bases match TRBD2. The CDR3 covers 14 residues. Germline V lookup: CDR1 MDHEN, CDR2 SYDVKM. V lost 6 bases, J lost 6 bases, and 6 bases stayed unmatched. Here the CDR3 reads CASSLSAGGDTQYF. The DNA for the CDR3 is TGTGCCAGCAGCCTTTCAGCGGGAGGGGATACGCAGTATTTT.

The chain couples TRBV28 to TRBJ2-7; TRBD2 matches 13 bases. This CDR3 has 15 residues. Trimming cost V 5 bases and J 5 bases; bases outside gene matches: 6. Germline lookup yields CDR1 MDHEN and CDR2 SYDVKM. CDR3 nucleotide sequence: TGTGCCAGCAGTCCCGAAGGACTAGCGGGAGACGAGCAGTACTTC. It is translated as CASSPEGLAGDEQYF.

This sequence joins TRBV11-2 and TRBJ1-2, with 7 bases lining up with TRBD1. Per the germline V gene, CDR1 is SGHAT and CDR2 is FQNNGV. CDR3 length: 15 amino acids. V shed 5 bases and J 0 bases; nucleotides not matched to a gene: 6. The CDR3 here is CASSPLRGTNYGYTF. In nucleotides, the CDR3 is TGTGCCAGCAGCCCCCTCAGGGGGACTAACTATGGCTACACCTTC.

The CDR3 DNA follows: TGTGCCAGCAGTCCTACCGGGACTTGGAGGCCCCAGCATTTT. It is translated as CASSPTGTWRPQHF. V usage is TRBV6-5 and J usage is TRBJ1-5; the D gene is possibly TRBD1 (5 bases). CDR1 is MNHEY, CDR2 SVGAGI, per germline. V was pared by 5 bases and J by 9 bases, with 17 bases between. The CDR3 extends over 14 amino acids.

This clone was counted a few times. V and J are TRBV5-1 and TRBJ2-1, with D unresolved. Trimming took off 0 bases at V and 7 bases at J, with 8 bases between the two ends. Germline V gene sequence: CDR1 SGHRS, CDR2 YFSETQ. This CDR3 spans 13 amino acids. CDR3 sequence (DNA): TGCGCCAGCAGCTTGGCGCTCGAGAATGAGCAGTTCTTC. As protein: CASSLALENEQFF.

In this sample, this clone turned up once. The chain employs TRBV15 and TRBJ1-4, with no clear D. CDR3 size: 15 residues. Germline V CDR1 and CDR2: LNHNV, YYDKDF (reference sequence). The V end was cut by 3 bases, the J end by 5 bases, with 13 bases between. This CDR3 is CATSRTPLVNEKLFF. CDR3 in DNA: TGTGCCACCAGCAGGACCCCTCTAGTCAATGAAAAACTGTTTTTT.

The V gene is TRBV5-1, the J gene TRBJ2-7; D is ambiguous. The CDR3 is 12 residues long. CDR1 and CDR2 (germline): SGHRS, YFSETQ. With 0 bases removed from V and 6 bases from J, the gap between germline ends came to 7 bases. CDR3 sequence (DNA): TGCGCCAGCAGCTTGGTAGGCGTCGAGCAGTACTTC. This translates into CASSLVGVEQYF.

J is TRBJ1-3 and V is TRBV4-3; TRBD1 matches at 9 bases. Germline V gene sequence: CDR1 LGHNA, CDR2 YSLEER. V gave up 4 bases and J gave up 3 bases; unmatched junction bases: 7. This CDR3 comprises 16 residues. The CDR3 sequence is CASSPTGTGIGNTIYF. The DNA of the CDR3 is TGCGCCAGCAGCCCGACCGGGACAGGGATTGGAAACACCATATATTTT.

The CDR3 loop is CASSNRGTGYEQYF. CDR3 DNA sequence: TGTGCCAGCAGCAACCGTGGGACAGGGTACGAGCAGTACTTC. The chain is built from TRBV7-6 and TRBJ2-7; 9 nucleotides agree with TRBD1. Germline CDR1 and CDR2: SGHVS and FNYEAQ. The CDR3 has 14 residues. With V trimmed by 5 bases and J by 4 bases, 6 bases remained unmatched.

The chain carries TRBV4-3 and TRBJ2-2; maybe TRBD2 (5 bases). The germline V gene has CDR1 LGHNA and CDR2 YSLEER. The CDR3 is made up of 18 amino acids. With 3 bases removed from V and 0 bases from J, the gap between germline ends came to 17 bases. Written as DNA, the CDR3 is TGCGCCAGCAGCCAGGACCCCCCAGCGGCAGCGAACACCGGGGAGCTGTTTTTT. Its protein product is CASSQDPPAAANTGELFF.